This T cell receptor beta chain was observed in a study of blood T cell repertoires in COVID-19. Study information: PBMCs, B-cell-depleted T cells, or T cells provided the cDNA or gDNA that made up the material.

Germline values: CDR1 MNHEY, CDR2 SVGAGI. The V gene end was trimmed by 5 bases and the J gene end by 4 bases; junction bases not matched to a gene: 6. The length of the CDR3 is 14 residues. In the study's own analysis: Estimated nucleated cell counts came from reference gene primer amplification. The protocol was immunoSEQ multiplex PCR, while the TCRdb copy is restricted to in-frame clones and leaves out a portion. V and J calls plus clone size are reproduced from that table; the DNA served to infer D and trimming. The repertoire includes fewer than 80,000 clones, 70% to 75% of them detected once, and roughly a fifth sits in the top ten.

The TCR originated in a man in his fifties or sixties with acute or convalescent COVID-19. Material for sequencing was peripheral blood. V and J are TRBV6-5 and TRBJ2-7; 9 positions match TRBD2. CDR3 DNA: TGTGCCAGCAGTCTGCGGGAGGGCGGGTACGAGCAGTACTTC. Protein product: CASSLREGGYEQYF.